These 19 T cell receptor beta chains share one sample of origin, sequenced in a study of CD8 T cells in ankylosing spondylitis. TCRdb itself ran the 5' RACE reads through MiXCR, one entry per CDR3 protein. The table includes roughly 230,000 distinct CDR3 sequences, about 10% detected once. Sequencing used blood, either unsorted or a sorted T cell fraction (not recorded which). Receptors originate from a male donor with ankylosing spondylitis or in good health (not recorded which).

This clonotype came up many times. This sequence joins TRBV6-2 or TRBV6-3 and TRBJ2-5; D perhaps matches TRBD1 (6 bases). Trimming left V 6 bases short and J 2 bases short, with 10 bases between. CDR1 is MNHEY and CDR2 is SVGEGT in the germline V gene. CDR3 length: 13 amino acids. The CDR3 loop is CASRNTGQETQYF. In DNA form, the CDR3 reads TGTGCCAGCAGGAATACAGGGCAAGAGACCCAGTACTTC.

There are a few counts of this clonotype. A read error may produce the germline difference seen at one junction end. J is TRBJ2-5 and V is TRBV20-1; D call uncertain. Germline-derived CDR1 and CDR2 are DFQATT and SNEGSKA (reference sequence). CDR3 length equals 16 residues. This CDR3 reads CCAHDPQAHLLETQYF. In nucleotides, the CDR3 is TGCTGTGCTCACGATCCCCAGGCCCACCTTTTAGAGACCCAGTACTTC.

This clonotype was seen ten or more times. This chain links TRBV3-1 with TRBJ1-1; D is uncertain. Trimming cost V 2 bases and J 0 bases, with 10 bases left between them. The V gene's germline CDR1 is LGHDT and CDR2 YNNKEL (reference sequence). The CDR3 has 15 amino acids. CDR3 loop: CASSQNHGLNTEAFF. The CDR3 nucleotides read TGTGCCAGCAGCCAAAATCACGGGTTGAACACTGAAGCTTTCTTT.

At least ten counts were recorded for this clonotype. The rearrangement joins TRBV20-1 to TRBJ2-7, with TRBD1 identical over 8 bases. Trimming removed 0 bases from V and 4 bases from J; junction bases left unmatched: 8. This CDR3 region has 15 residues. CDR1 DFQATT and CDR2 SNEGSKA come from the germline V gene (reference sequence). The CDR3 bases are TGCAGTGCTAGAGATGCGGGGACAGGAGCGTACGAGCAGTACTTC. It codes for CSARDAGTGAYEQYF.

This clonotype was observed many times. The genes are TRBV29-1 and TRBJ1-1, with a possible D match to TRBD1 (5 bases). The CDR3 spans 14 residues. CDR1 is SQVTM and CDR2 is ANQGSEA in the germline V gene. With 4 bases removed from V and 3 bases from J, the gap between germline ends came to 15 bases. CDR3 loop: CSVVLGTGDTEAFF. CDR3 in DNA: TGCAGCGTTGTCTTAGGGACGGGGGACACTGAAGCTTTCTTT.

This clonotype was observed a few times. A single base separates this from a much larger clone, so it may be a read error. The J gene is TRBJ1-1, the V gene TRBV6-1; D unresolved. The CDR3 has 13 residues. CDR1 MNHNS and CDR2 SASEGT come from the germline V gene. V lost 4 bases to trimming and J lost 0 bases, with 6 bases between them. The CDR3 DNA reads as TGTGCCAGCAGTGCTACAGTGAACACTGAAGCTTTCTTT. As protein: CASSATVNTEAFF.

This clonotype was counted between two and nine times. The rearrangement links TRBV11-3 to TRBJ2-3; perhaps TRBD2 as D (6 bases). Looked up from germline, CDR1 is SGHNT and CDR2 is YENEEA. V lost 3 bases and J 2 bases, leaving 18 bases between the germline ends. The CDR3 covers 17 residues. CDR3 protein: CASSFSTTREATDTQYF. The CDR3 DNA reads as TGTGCCAGCAGCTTCTCAACGACCAGGGAGGCCACAGATACGCAGTATTTT. Combining the CDR3 with reference TRBV11-3 and TRBJ2-3 gives the whole variable domain EAGVVQSPRYKIIEKKQPVAFWCNPISGHNTLYWYLQNLGQGPELLIRYENEEAVDDSQLPKDRFSAERLKGVDSTLKIQPAELGDSAVYLCASSFSTTREATDTQYFGPGTRLTVL.

The table lists this clonotype with many counts. The V and J genes are TRBV20-1 and TRBJ2-1; D might be TRBD2 (6 bases). There are 16 residues in the CDR3. V was pared by 0 bases and J by 1 base, with 13 bases between. Germline V gives CDR1 DFQATT, CDR2 SNEGSKA (reference sequence). CDR3 in DNA: TGCAGTGCTAGAGATCGTTCAGGGAGGTCCTACAATGAGCAGTTCTTC. The encoded protein is CSARDRSGRSYNEQFF.

This clonotype came up a few times. The chain employs TRBV11-2 and TRBJ2-3, with D uncertain. The V gene's germline CDR1 is SGHAT and CDR2 FQNNGV. CDR3 length: 13 residues. The V gene lost 5 bases and the J gene lost 3 bases, with 9 bases spanning the gap. The CDR3 spells CASSPGWTDTQYF. The CDR3 nucleotides are TGTGCCAGCAGCCCGGGTTGGACAGATACGCAGTATTTT.

This clonotype was picked up many times. V usage is TRBV6-5 and J usage is TRBJ1-2, with D hard to call. The CDR3 loop spans 11 amino acids. Germline CDR1 is MNHEY and CDR2 is SVGAGI. V lost 6 bases, J lost 7 bases, and 9 bases lay in between. The CDR3: CASRTSVGYTF. The CDR3, as DNA: TGTGCCAGCAGGACCAGTGTTGGCTACACCTTC.

This clonotype was found many times. The V gene is TRBV3-1, the J gene TRBJ1-5; no firm D call. The germline gives CDR1 LGHDT, CDR2 YNNKEL (reference sequence). The length of the CDR3 is 13 residues. Trimming left V 5 bases short and J 7 bases short, with 12 bases between. CDR3 amino acids: CASSAGRRQPQHF. The DNA for the CDR3 is TGTGCCAGCAGCGCGGGGAGGAGGCAGCCCCAGCATTTT.

Ten or more counts support this clonotype. The V gene is TRBV24-1, the J gene TRBJ1-1; 8 positions match TRBD1. This CDR3 spans 14 amino acids. Per germline, CDR1 KGHDR and CDR2 SFDVKD. V lost 5 bases to trimming and J lost 8 bases; unmatched junction nucleotides: 9. CDR3 nucleotides: TGTGCCACCAGTGGCCCCTCGGACAGGGCGGAAGCTTTCTTT. As protein: CATSGPSDRAEAFF.

This clonotype has ten or more counts. The chain employs TRBV6-1 and TRBJ1-4; 7 nucleotides align to TRBD1. Germline V lookup: CDR1 MNHNS, CDR2 SASEGT. CDR3 length equals 13 residues. Trimming took 10 bases from V and 4 from J; bases not matched to a gene: 6. CDR3 region: CATRTGFNEKLFF. The CDR3 DNA is TGTGCCACCAGGACAGGATTTAATGAAAAACTGTTTTTT.

The table lists this clonotype with a few counts. The chain has TRBV6-6 and TRBJ1-1; no reliable D call. V shed 6 bases and J shed 0 bases, with 23 bases lying between them. Germline V gene lookup returns CDR1 MNHNY and CDR2 SVGAGI (reference sequence). The CDR3 is made up of 18 amino acids. The CDR3 DNA sequence: TGTGCCAGCAGGCACACCGTGGGTCAAATCCCCTTGAACACTGAAGCTTTCTTT. Translation: CASRHTVGQIPLNTEAFF.

This clonotype was seen a few times. This sequence joins TRBV5-1 and TRBJ1-4; TRBD1 is a possible D gene (5 bases). Germline CDR1 is SGHRS and CDR2 is YFSETQ. The V gene lost 2 bases and the J gene lost 5 bases, with 13 bases spanning the gap. The CDR3 consists of 15 residues. CDR3 in amino acids: CASSFGGLVNEKLFF. The DNA for the CDR3 is TGCGCCAGCAGCTTCGGGGGACTCGTAAATGAAAAACTGTTTTTT.

This clonotype appeared many times. The V gene is TRBV18, the J gene TRBJ2-3; no firm D call. Between the trimmed V and J ends, which lost 1 base and 6 bases, there was a span of 8 bases. This CDR3 region has 13 residues. The germline V gene encodes CDR1 KGHSH and CDR2 LQKENI. As DNA, the CDR3 is TGTGCCAGCTCACCACAGGGAATGGATACGCAGTATTTT. Its protein product is CASSPQGMDTQYF.

The table lists this clonotype with many counts. The chain employs TRBV7-2 and TRBJ2-1, with D hard to call. V lost 3 bases and J lost 8, with 17 bases in between. The CDR3 length is 15 residues. Per the germline V gene, CDR1 is SGHTA and CDR2 is FQGNSA. The CDR3 region is CASSLLGASPDEQFF. In DNA, the CDR3 is TGTGCCAGCAGCTTGTTAGGCGCCTCTCCGGATGAGCAGTTCTTC.

This clonotype was observed a handful of times. V is TRBV29-1 and J is TRBJ2-3; weak D call: TRBD1 (6 bases). CDR3 length: 17 residues. The germline V gene encodes CDR1 SQVTM and CDR2 ANQGSEA. The V end lost 4 bases, the J end lost 2 bases, and 22 bases lay between the germline ends. This CDR3 reads CSVGGIRGGSLTDTQYF. Written as DNA, the CDR3 is TGCAGCGTTGGAGGAATTAGAGGGGGATCCCTCACAGATACGCAGTATTTT.

In its sample, this clonotype was seen many times. The chain links TRBV20-1 to TRBJ1-3, with D possibly TRBD1 on 6 matching bases. This CDR3 has 16 amino acids. Germline CDR1 and CDR2: DFQATT and SNEGSKA (reference sequence). The germline V and J ends were trimmed by 2 bases and 0 bases, with 14 bases remaining between them. CDR3 DNA sequence: TGCAGTGCTAGACCAGGGACACTGAGCTCTGGAAACACCATATATTTT. Translated: CSARPGTLSSGNTIYF.